The rows below give T cell receptor beta chains drawn from one sample of a study of blood T cell repertoires in COVID-19. TCRdb's copy holds only in-frame clones and misses some; the assay was immunoSEQ multiplex PCR. In the table there are under 300,000 clones, 75% to 95% of which are singletons. The sequenced sample was PBMCs or T cells enriched from blood (not recorded which). These receptors all stem from a woman aged 18-35 years who had recovered from COVID-19. The CDR3 runs from the conserved cysteine through the conserved F or W. Each record gives: D gene, J gene, clone size, V gene, CDR3 DNA, CDR3 protein. D genes are given only for firm matches. Clone size is given for some rows only: seen once, a few or many times, or a class if the clone is expanded.

D gene: NA
J gene: TRBJ1-2
clone size: NA
V gene: TRBV15
CDR3 DNA: TGTGCCACCAGCAGCCCGGAGAGTAAAATGTATGGCTACACCTTC
CDR3 protein: CATSSPESKMYGYTF

D gene: NA
J gene: TRBJ2-1
clone size: NA
V gene: TRBV7-2
CDR3 DNA: TGTGCCAGCAGCACCCTCGCGTCCCGAAGTGGTGAGCAGTTCTTC
CDR3 protein: CASSTLASRSGEQFF

D gene: NA
J gene: TRBJ2-4
clone size: NA
V gene: TRBV10-3
CDR3 DNA: TGTGCCATCAGTGAGTCAGGGGGGGCGACGGCCAAAAACATTCAGTACTTC
CDR3 protein: CAISESGGATAKNIQYF

D gene: NA
J gene: TRBJ2-2
clone size: NA
V gene: TRBV7-6
CDR3 DNA: TGTGCCAGCAGCTCCCGGACTGAGAACACCGGGGAGCTGTTTTTT
CDR3 protein: CASSSRTENTGELFF

D gene: NA
J gene: TRBJ2-7
clone size: NA
V gene: TRBV9
CDR3 DNA: TGTGCCAGCAGCGCAGGCGGACTGCCCTACGAGCAGTACTTC
CDR3 protein: CASSAGGLPYEQYF

D gene: NA
J gene: TRBJ2-2
clone size: NA
V gene: TRBV5-1
CDR3 DNA: TGCGCCAGCAGCTTGGCCGCGAACACCGGGGAGCTGTTTTTT
CDR3 protein: CASSLAANTGELFF

D gene: TRBD1
J gene: TRBJ1-4
clone size: NA
V gene: TRBV11-2
CDR3 DNA: TGTGCCAGCAGCCCCAGGGACAGTCCTAATGAAAAACTGTTTTTT
CDR3 protein: CASSPRDSPNEKLFF

D gene: TRBD2
J gene: TRBJ2-5
clone size: NA
V gene: TRBV3-1/TRBV3-2
CDR3 DNA: TGTGCCAGCAGCCAAGAAACAGCGGGATACCAAGAGACCCAGTACTTC
CDR3 protein: CASSQETAGYQETQYF

D gene: NA
J gene: TRBJ2-3
clone size: NA
V gene: TRBV29-1
CDR3 DNA: TGCAGCGCAACGGGGGTTCTAGGCCTCGGTGGGACAGATACGCAGTATTTT
CDR3 protein: CSATGVLGLGGTDTQYF

D gene: TRBD1
J gene: TRBJ2-2
clone size: NA
V gene: TRBV6-5
CDR3 DNA: TGTGCCAGCAGCCAAGGGACAGGGTCGGCCGGGGAGCTGTTTTTT
CDR3 protein: CASSQGTGSAGELFF

D gene: TRBD1
J gene: TRBJ2-1
clone size: NA
V gene: TRBV4-1
CDR3 DNA: TGCGCCAGCAGCCAGACAGGGAGTACCTACAATGAGCAGTTCTTC
CDR3 protein: CASSQTGSTYNEQFF

D gene: NA
J gene: TRBJ2-1
clone size: NA
V gene: TRBV11-1
CDR3 DNA: TGTGCCAGCAGTAAATCCTCAGGGGCCGCAAGCAATGAGCAGTTCTTC
CDR3 protein: CASSKSSGAASNEQFF

D gene: TRBD1
J gene: TRBJ2-3
clone size: NA
V gene: TRBV28
CDR3 DNA: TGTGCCAGCATAGGGGACAGGGGGCAGACAGATACGCAGTATTTT
CDR3 protein: CASIGDRGQTDTQYF

D gene: TRBD1
J gene: TRBJ2-7
clone size: few
V gene: TRBV11-1
CDR3 DNA: TGTGCCAGCAGCACAAGGGACAGTTCCCCCTACGAGCAGTACTTC
CDR3 protein: CASSTRDSSPYEQYF

D gene: NA
J gene: TRBJ1-5
clone size: NA
V gene: TRBV19
CDR3 DNA: TGTGCCAGTAGCCTCGGGGTTTACGTGAGCAATCAGCCCCAGCATTTT
CDR3 protein: CASSLGVYVSNQPQHF

D gene: NA
J gene: TRBJ1-4
clone size: NA
V gene: TRBV3-1/TRBV3-2
CDR3 DNA: TGTGCCAGCAGCCCTAAGGGAGCTGAAAAACTGTTTTTT
CDR3 protein: CASSPKGAEKLFF

D gene: TRBD1
J gene: TRBJ2-6
clone size: NA
V gene: TRBV10-3
CDR3 DNA: TGTGCCATCAGTGAGTGGGACAGGGGTAATGGGGCCAACGTCCTGACTTTC
CDR3 protein: CAISEWDRGNGANVLTF

D gene: TRBD2
J gene: TRBJ2-5
clone size: few
V gene: TRBV5-1
CDR3 DNA: TGCGCCAGCAGCCTGGGGAGGGCGGAGACCCAGTACTTC
CDR3 protein: CASSLGRAETQYF

D gene: TRBD1
J gene: TRBJ2-2
clone size: NA
V gene: TRBV4-1
CDR3 DNA: TGCGCCAGCAGCCAACCGGGACAGGGAGTGACCGGGGAGCTGTTTTTT
CDR3 protein: CASSQPGQGVTGELFF

D gene: TRBD2
J gene: TRBJ2-1
clone size: NA
V gene: TRBV3-1/TRBV3-2
CDR3 DNA: TGTGCCAGCAGCCCAGGAGCGGGAGGATCGTCCAATGAGCAGTTCTTC
CDR3 protein: CASSPGAGGSSNEQFF

D gene: NA
J gene: TRBJ2-7
clone size: NA
V gene: TRBV5-4
CDR3 DNA: TGTGCCAGCAGCTCTCCCGATGAGCGATACGAGCAGTACTTC
CDR3 protein: CASSSPDERYEQYF

D gene: TRBD2
J gene: TRBJ2-2
clone size: NA
V gene: TRBV3-1/TRBV3-2
CDR3 DNA: TGTGCCAGCAGCCAAGGGACTAGAAACACCGGGGAGCTGTTTTTT
CDR3 protein: CASSQGTRNTGELFF

D gene: NA
J gene: TRBJ1-4
clone size: once
V gene: TRBV6-4
CDR3 DNA: TGTGCCAGCAGTGTCTCGGGAGTAAATGAAAAACTGTTTTTT
CDR3 protein: CASSVSGVNEKLFF

D gene: TRBD1
J gene: TRBJ1-5
clone size: NA
V gene: TRBV5-3
CDR3 DNA: TGTGCCAGAAGCTCAACAGGGGGGGAAAGGTTTTGCAATCAGCCCCAGCATTTT
CDR3 protein: CARSSTGGERFCNQPQHF

D gene: TRBD1
J gene: TRBJ1-1
clone size: NA
V gene: TRBV3-1/TRBV3-2
CDR3 DNA: TGTGCCAGCAGCCCCGGACAGGGTTTTAACGCTTTCTTT
CDR3 protein: CASSPGQGFNAFF

D gene: NA
J gene: TRBJ2-7
clone size: NA
V gene: TRBV27
CDR3 DNA: TGTGCCAGCAGTTTATTGTCCAGCGGTCCCTACGAGCAGTACTTC
CDR3 protein: CASSLLSSGPYEQYF

D gene: NA
J gene: TRBJ1-1
clone size: NA
V gene: TRBV2
CDR3 DNA: TGTGCCAGCGGGTTAGGCAGGGCCACTGAAGCTTTCTTT
CDR3 protein: CASGLGRATEAFF

D gene: TRBD1
J gene: TRBJ1-6
clone size: NA
V gene: TRBV12-3/TRBV12-4
CDR3 DNA: TGTGCCAGCAGTACAGGGGAGTATTCACCCCTCCACTTT
CDR3 protein: CASSTGEYSPLHF

D gene: NA
J gene: TRBJ2-5
clone size: NA
V gene: TRBV4-2
CDR3 DNA: TGTGCCAGCAGCCAAGTGCTTGCGGGGTATCAAGAGACCCAGTACTTC
CDR3 protein: CASSQVLAGYQETQYF

D gene: NA
J gene: TRBJ2-2
clone size: NA
V gene: TRBV15
CDR3 DNA: TGTGCCACCAGCAGTCCCCCCCCTAGGGAGACCGGGGAGCTGTTTTTT
CDR3 protein: CATSSPPPRETGELFF

D gene: NA
J gene: TRBJ2-5
clone size: NA
V gene: TRBV5-1
CDR3 DNA: TGCGCCAGCAGCTTTAATTTGGTGCAGCAAGAGACCCAGTACTTC
CDR3 protein: CASSFNLVQQETQYF

D gene: TRBD1
J gene: TRBJ2-5
clone size: NA
V gene: TRBV6-4
CDR3 DNA: TGTGCCAGCAGCGATACAGGGGGAGAGACCCAGTACTTC
CDR3 protein: CASSDTGGETQYF

D gene: NA
J gene: TRBJ1-2
clone size: NA
V gene: TRBV10-3
CDR3 DNA: TGTGCCATCAGGTACGGACAGACCCAGGGCTACACCTTC
CDR3 protein: CAIRYGQTQGYTF

D gene: TRBD1
J gene: TRBJ1-4
clone size: NA
V gene: TRBV19
CDR3 DNA: TGTGCCAGTAGTGGGAGACAGGGGGCGCGGAGTGAAAAACTGTTTTTT
CDR3 protein: CASSGRQGARSEKLFF

D gene: TRBD1
J gene: TRBJ1-6
clone size: NA
V gene: TRBV11-3
CDR3 DNA: TGTGCCAGCAGCTTAGGACCGGACAGGGGGGTTTCACCCCTCCACTTT
CDR3 protein: CASSLGPDRGVSPLHF

D gene: NA
J gene: TRBJ2-5
clone size: few
V gene: TRBV2
CDR3 DNA: TGTGCCAGCAGTCCCCCGGGGGTATCTCCCCCAGAGACCCAGTACTTC
CDR3 protein: CASSPPGVSPPETQYF

D gene: NA
J gene: TRBJ2-7
clone size: NA
V gene: TRBV20-1
CDR3 DNA: TGCAGTGCTAAGGACTATTACGAGCAGTACTTC
CDR3 protein: CSAKDYYEQYF

D gene: TRBD1
J gene: TRBJ1-2
clone size: NA
V gene: TRBV29-1
CDR3 DNA: TGCAGCGTTGTATCCCATAACCGGGACAGGGGTTCTAACTATGGCTACACCTTC
CDR3 protein: CSVVSHNRDRGSNYGYTF

D gene: NA
J gene: TRBJ1-2
clone size: NA
V gene: TRBV5-5
CDR3 DNA: TGTGCCAGCAGCCCCCCGTCAGGGGATGGCTACACCTTC
CDR3 protein: CASSPPSGDGYTF

D gene: NA
J gene: TRBJ1-2
clone size: NA
V gene: TRBV10-3
CDR3 DNA: TGTGCCATCAGTGAGGGGCTAAATGGCTACACCTTC
CDR3 protein: CAISEGLNGYTF

D gene: NA
J gene: TRBJ2-1
clone size: NA
V gene: TRBV2
CDR3 DNA: TGTGCCAGCAGACCCGACTGGAATGAGCAGTTCTTC
CDR3 protein: CASRPDWNEQFF

D gene: NA
J gene: TRBJ1-5
clone size: NA
V gene: TRBV27
CDR3 DNA: TGTGCCAGCAGTTTATGTCGCCAGGGTAGGTATAGCAATCAGCCCCAGCATTTT
CDR3 protein: CASSLCRQGRYSNQPQHF

D gene: NA
J gene: TRBJ2-2
clone size: NA
V gene: TRBV7-9
CDR3 DNA: TGTGCCAGCAGCACTCGGACAGCCGGGGAGCTGTTTTTT
CDR3 protein: CASSTRTAGELFF

D gene: TRBD2
J gene: TRBJ2-2
clone size: NA
V gene: TRBV5-1
CDR3 DNA: TGCGCCAGCAGCACGACTAGCGTGACCGGGGAGCTGTTTTTT
CDR3 protein: CASSTTSVTGELFF

D gene: NA
J gene: TRBJ2-2
clone size: few
V gene: TRBV6-1
CDR3 DNA: TGTGCCAGCAGTGAAGGCCGGGTGCGCACCGGGGAGCTGTTTTTT
CDR3 protein: CASSEGRVRTGELFF

D gene: NA
J gene: TRBJ2-1
clone size: NA
V gene: TRBV2
CDR3 DNA: TGTGCCAGCAGGCCGTTAGGAGCGCACAATGAGCAGTTCTTC
CDR3 protein: CASRPLGAHNEQFF

D gene: NA
J gene: TRBJ1-3
clone size: NA
V gene: TRBV7-8
CDR3 DNA: TGTGCCAGCAGCTTATATGGCAGGTCCCTTGGAAACACCATATATTTT
CDR3 protein: CASSLYGRSLGNTIYF